The clone carrying this T cell receptor beta chain has ten or more counts. TCRdb called clones again from the PCR reads with MiXCR. The table lists some 38,000 clones, more than 15% of them singletons. The source of the sample is a study of metastatic and nonmetastatic thyroid tumors. No patient received treatment before thyroid surgery. CDR1 SNHLY and CDR2 FYNNEI come from the germline V gene. The CDR3 contains 16 residues. Trimming removed 5 bases at V and 5 bases at J, with 22 bases between. The chain joins TRBV2 to TRBJ2-7; TRBD1 or TRBD2 may be the D gene (5 bases each). This TCR came from a female donor with papillary thyroid cancer or a benign thyroid nodule (not recorded which). Some clones in this sample may be carry-over from other donors' samples. The sample was blood. DNA for the CDR3: TGTGCCAGCAGTTCATCGAGGGACCGCGGGCTCGACGAGCAGTACTTC. It is translated as CASSSSRDRGLDEQYF.